The rows below give T cell receptor beta chains drawn from one sample of a study of CD8+ T cells in alopecia areata. The table came from immunoSEQ multiplex PCR; TCRdb's copy has only in-frame clones and leaves some out. The sample carries more than 90,000 clones, more than 55% recorded once. The sample here was CD8+ T cells sorted from blood, taken at week 4, from a patient treated with tofacitinib. These receptor sequences come from a human donor with alopecia areata. Both conserved end residues are part of each CDR3. The order of the fields is J gene, V gene, CDR3 protein.

J: TRBJ1-4
V: TRBV7-6
CDR3: CASSFGGGNEKLFF

J: TRBJ1-5
V: TRBV19
CDR3: CASSIRPQHF

J: TRBJ2-1
V: TRBV14
CDR3: CASSRTYNEQFF

J: TRBJ2-5
V: TRBV7-9
CDR3: CASSLEVSQETQYF

J: TRBJ2-1
V: TRBV4-3
CDR3: CASSPNLAGGNEQFF

J: TRBJ2-7
V: TRBV4-3
CDR3: CASSQDRDRVYEQYF

J: TRBJ1-1
V: TRBV11-2
CDR3: CASSHKGDEAFF

J: TRBJ2-1
V: TRBV30
CDR3: CAFGSYNEQFF

J: TRBJ2-7
V: TRBV11-1
CDR3: CASKETTGWTDYEQYF

J: TRBJ1-5
V: TRBV15
CDR3: CATSRDRQSQPQHF

J: TRBJ1-1
V: TRBV6-5
CDR3: CASSPVGDTEAFF

J: TRBJ2-7
V: TRBV27
CDR3: CASSFTGGEQYF

J: TRBJ2-7
V: TRBV25-1
CDR3: CASSHRGLNEQYF

J: TRBJ2-7
V: TRBV27
CDR3: CASSWTGGSYEQYF

J: TRBJ2-2
V: TRBV9
CDR3: CASSVGPSGGVNTGELFF

J: TRBJ1-6
V: TRBV4-3
CDR3: CASSQDRGFNSPLHF

J: TRBJ2-1
V: TRBV9
CDR3: CASSARGTNDNEQFF

J: TRBJ2-7
V: TRBV5-1
CDR3: CASSFFGVEQYF

J: TRBJ1-1
V: TRBV4-1
CDR3: CASSQINTEAFF

J: TRBJ2-1
V: TRBV7-2
CDR3: CASSLAGSGTWEFF

J: TRBJ2-7
V: TRBV30
CDR3: CAWSVAGWDEQYF

J: TRBJ2-5
V: TRBV7-9
CDR3: CASSLGWAGEETQYF

J: TRBJ1-2
V: TRBV29-1
CDR3: CSVETGGLNYGYTF

J: TRBJ1-2
V: TRBV27
CDR3: CASSFSDSRNGYTF

J: TRBJ1-1
V: TRBV2
CDR3: CASTGQENTEAFF

J: TRBJ1-5
V: TRBV30
CDR3: CAWSETLGGQPQHF

J: TRBJ2-7
V: TRBV28
CDR3: CASSLTTSGTYRSYEQYF

J: TRBJ2-1
V: TRBV10-3
CDR3: CAISDGPEQFF

J: TRBJ2-7
V: TRBV10-3
CDR3: CASKGSYEQYF

J: TRBJ2-2
V: TRBV7-9
CDR3: CASSPARGSHTGELFF

J: TRBJ2-3
V: TRBV7-9
CDR3: CASSARLARASTDTQYF

J: TRBJ2-7
V: TRBV27
CDR3: CASNGGGLDEQYF

J: TRBJ2-5
V: TRBV13
CDR3: CASSLTGGETQYF

J: TRBJ1-5
V: TRBV13
CDR3: CASSAGRNTARQPQHF

J: TRBJ2-3
V: TRBV4-2
CDR3: CASSQAGGPVDTQYF

J: TRBJ2-7
V: TRBV27
CDR3: CASSWTMGYEQYF

J: TRBJ2-5
V: TRBV5-6
CDR3: CASSLSGEETQYF

J: TRBJ2-7
V: TRBV4-1
CDR3: CASSQYRDRPYEQYF

J: TRBJ2-3
V: TRBV27
CDR3: CASSYLGTSGADTQYF

J: TRBJ1-2
V: TRBV2
CDR3: CASSDTPDSYYGYTF

J: TRBJ2-5
V: TRBV27
CDR3: CASSPQYF

J: TRBJ2-5
V: TRBV15
CDR3: CATSRSGVGETQYF

J: TRBJ2-5
V: TRBV13
CDR3: CASSLQETQYF

J: TRBJ2-7
V: TRBV10-3
CDR3: CAISEPRTGNFYEQYF

J: TRBJ2-3
V: TRBV9
CDR3: CASSGTSGDLRTDTQYF

J: TRBJ2-7
V: TRBV9
CDR3: CASSVGTGVYEQYF

J: TRBJ2-3
V: TRBV4-3
CDR3: CASSQGLGTDTQYF

J: TRBJ2-7
V: TRBV27
CDR3: CASSLAVSAYEQYF

J: TRBJ2-5
V: TRBV7-9
CDR3: CASSSADHQETQYF

J: TRBJ2-3
V: TRBV7-8
CDR3: CASSFLAVYTDTQYF